This T cell receptor (beta chain) is drawn from a study of shared clonotypes between healthy human individuals. Naive CD8 cells lacked CD45RO and underwent positive selection for CCR7, leaving out terminally differentiated effector memory CD45RA+ cells. Whole-study findings and limits: Across subsets, estimated richness was generally greater for naive than for memory populations.

The authors ran the assay at deep level. Only in-frame clones appear in the TCRdb table, and some are missing; sequencing was by immunoSEQ multiplex PCR. The sample lists 1.5 million to 2.5 million clones, roughly 95% occurring once. With regard to this clone: Its matching antigen is unknown.

The source material was naive CD8+ T cells sorted from blood. The sequence was collected from a man aged 18 to 29 in good health.

The CDR3 nucleotides are TGTGCCAGCAGTTTGGTTGAGTCGACCGGGGGGAATGAGCAGTTCTTC. Its protein is CASSLVESTGGNEQFF. V usage is TRBV28 and J usage is TRBJ2-1, with 7 bases fitting TRBD2. This CDR3 has 16 residues. The V gene end was trimmed by 3 bases and the J gene end by 7 bases; junction bases not matched to a gene: 12. CDR1 and CDR2 (germline): MDHEN, SYDVKM. The variable domain in full, with the rest retrieved from reference TRBV28 and TRBJ2-1, is DVKVTQSSRYLVKRTGEKVFLECVQDMDHENMFWYRQDPGLGLRLIYFSYDVKMKEKGDIPEGYSVSREKKERFSLILESASTNQTSMYLCASSLVESTGGNEQFFGPGTRLTVL.